This T cell receptor beta chain emerged from a study of T cell clonality in common variable immunodeficiency. Regarding the study as a whole: Reportedly, TCR beta sequences from common variable immunodeficiency showed fewer deletions and N-nucleotide insertions.

No CVID subject was ill or on immunomodulatory drugs when sampled. Control and CVID samples contributed equal amounts of genomic DNA. TCRdb keeps only in-frame clones here, not all; method: immunoSEQ multiplex PCR. The sample was found to contain about 33,000 clones, and every one recurs. Many counts were recorded for this clone. Its matching antigen is unknown. Material for sequencing was peripheral blood mononuclear cells. The origin of this receptor is a human donor with common variable immunodeficiency.

The CDR3 reads CATARTGVREQYF. The sequenced CDR3 bases are TGTGCCACGGCGAGGACAGGGGTTCGCGAG. The rearrangement uses TRBV19 and TRBJ2-7, with TRBD1 matching 9 bases. The read is 3 residues too short to cover the CDR3 end, so that end is filled in from the germline J gene. V shed 10 bases, J shed 6 bases, and the junction held 10 bases outside the gene matches. The CDR3 is 13 residues long. The germline V gene has CDR1 LNHDA and CDR2 SQIVND (reference sequence).